The rows below give T cell receptor beta chains drawn from one sample of a study of blood T cell repertoires in COVID-19. Some clones are missing from TCRdb's copy, which holds only in-frame ones; the method was immunoSEQ multiplex PCR. Of more than 150,000 clones in the sample, 84% were seen once. Sequenced: peripheral blood. These receptors came from a human donor in a cohort sampled during active COVID-19. The CDR3 runs from the conserved cysteine through the conserved F or W. The D gene is left open where the match is weak. Clone size, where shown, is once, few, many, or a class for clones that have expanded.

j_call: TRBJ2-7; clone_size: -; d_call: -; v_call: TRBV13; cdr3_nt: TGTGCCAGCAGCCACCGGGGGACCTACGAGCAGTACTTC; cdr3_aa: CASSHRGTYEQYF
j_call: TRBJ1-2; clone_size: -; d_call: -; v_call: TRBV29-1; cdr3_nt: TGCAGCGTTGGAGGTCGCGGGGGCGGCAGTGATGGCTACACCTTC; cdr3_aa: CSVGGRGGGSDGYTF
j_call: TRBJ1-2; clone_size: -; d_call: TRBD1; v_call: TRBV6-5; cdr3_nt: TGTGCCAGCAGTCCCCAGAGCGACAGGGGGGGTGGCTACACCTTC; cdr3_aa: CASSPQSDRGGGYTF
j_call: TRBJ2-6; clone_size: -; d_call: -; v_call: TRBV27; cdr3_nt: TGTGCCAGCTCTTTATGGGGAGGGGGCTCTGGGGCCAACGTCCTGACTTTC; cdr3_aa: CASSLWGGGSGANVLTF
j_call: TRBJ2-7; clone_size: -; d_call: -; v_call: TRBV2; cdr3_nt: TGTGCCAGCAGTGATGGCAGGGGCAAGTACGAGCAGTACTTC; cdr3_aa: CASSDGRGKYEQYF
j_call: TRBJ2-7; clone_size: few; d_call: TRBD1; v_call: TRBV20-1; cdr3_nt: TGCAGTGCTAGTGGGGGACAGGGGGCTCCCTACGAGCAGTACTTC; cdr3_aa: CSASGGQGAPYEQYF
j_call: TRBJ2-7; clone_size: -; d_call: TRBD1; v_call: TRBV5-1; cdr3_nt: TGCGCCAGCAGCCAAGGACAGGCCCGCGAGCAGTACTTC; cdr3_aa: CASSQGQAREQYF
j_call: TRBJ2-7; clone_size: -; d_call: TRBD1; v_call: TRBV11-3; cdr3_nt: TGTGCCAGCAGCTATACAGGGGGGCCCGGCGAGCAGTACTTC; cdr3_aa: CASSYTGGPGEQYF
j_call: TRBJ1-6; clone_size: -; d_call: -; v_call: TRBV5-1; cdr3_nt: TGCGCCAGCAGCTTAATAAGTCCGTGGAGTGATAATTCACCCCTCCACTTT; cdr3_aa: CASSLISPWSDNSPLHF
j_call: TRBJ2-7; clone_size: -; d_call: TRBD2; v_call: TRBV27; cdr3_nt: TGTGCCAGCAGGCCTACCGGGGGGGGGAACTCCTACGAGCAGTACTTC; cdr3_aa: CASRPTGGGNSYEQYF
j_call: TRBJ2-7; clone_size: -; d_call: -; v_call: TRBV4-1; cdr3_nt: TGCGCCAGCAGCCAACGGGGTAGGGGGAGCGAGCAGTACTTC; cdr3_aa: CASSQRGRGSEQYF
j_call: TRBJ1-2; clone_size: -; d_call: TRBD1; v_call: TRBV19; cdr3_nt: TGTGCCAGTAGATCCGTTGGACAGGGGGCACTCCTTGACTATGGCTACACCTTC; cdr3_aa: CASRSVGQGALLDYGYTF
j_call: TRBJ2-6; clone_size: -; d_call: -; v_call: TRBV3-1/TRBV3-2; cdr3_nt: TGTGCCAGCAGCCAACAGGGGCTCCCTTCTGGGGCCAACGTCCTGACTTTC; cdr3_aa: CASSQQGLPSGANVLTF
j_call: TRBJ2-1; clone_size: -; d_call: -; v_call: TRBV3-1/TRBV3-2; cdr3_nt: TGTGCCAGCAGCCAAGATTATAGGGGCAGGGAGCAGTTCTTC; cdr3_aa: CASSQDYRGREQFF
j_call: TRBJ2-7; clone_size: once; d_call: -; v_call: TRBV19; cdr3_nt: TGTGCCAGTAGTACCAGGACGGAACGTGGGGGGTCCTACGAGCAGTACTTC; cdr3_aa: CASSTRTERGGSYEQYF
j_call: TRBJ2-1; clone_size: few; d_call: -; v_call: TRBV3-1/TRBV3-2; cdr3_nt: TGTGCCAGCAGCCAAGAGTTAGCGAGCCTCAATTTCAACAATGAGCAGTTCTTC; cdr3_aa: CASSQELASLNFNNEQFF
j_call: TRBJ2-5; clone_size: once; d_call: TRBD2; v_call: TRBV18; cdr3_nt: TGTGCCAGCTCACCACCGGGACTAGGACTCCAAGAGACCCAGTACTTC; cdr3_aa: CASSPPGLGLQETQYF
j_call: TRBJ1-4; clone_size: -; d_call: -; v_call: TRBV12-3/TRBV12-4; cdr3_nt: TGTGCCAGCGGAACAGGGAAACTGTTTTTT; cdr3_aa: CASGTGKLFF
j_call: TRBJ1-5; clone_size: -; d_call: -; v_call: TRBV13; cdr3_nt: TGTGCCAGCAGCTTAGGCGGGGTGAACAATCAGCCCCAGCATTTT; cdr3_aa: CASSLGGVNNQPQHF
j_call: TRBJ2-5; clone_size: once; d_call: TRBD2; v_call: TRBV3-1/TRBV3-2; cdr3_nt: TGTGCCAGCAGCCAAGAAGTAGCGGGGGGCCACCTTAACCAAGAGACCCAGTACTTC; cdr3_aa: CASSQEVAGGHLNQETQYF
j_call: TRBJ1-1; clone_size: -; d_call: TRBD1; v_call: TRBV9; cdr3_nt: TGTGCCAGCAGCGTAGTTCAGGGGGCGATCTCCTTT; cdr3_aa: CASSVVQGAISF
j_call: TRBJ2-1; clone_size: -; d_call: TRBD1; v_call: TRBV7-6; cdr3_nt: TGTGCCAGCGCCCCGGGACAGGGGTCTCATGAGCAGTTCTTC; cdr3_aa: CASAPGQGSHEQFF
j_call: TRBJ2-3; clone_size: -; d_call: TRBD2; v_call: TRBV13; cdr3_nt: TGTGCCAGCAGCTTAGACCGGGGGGGCACAGATACGCAGTATTTT; cdr3_aa: CASSLDRGGTDTQYF
j_call: TRBJ1-4; clone_size: -; d_call: -; v_call: TRBV19; cdr3_nt: TGTGCCAGTAGTATAGGCGCGGCAGTCAATCATGAAAAACTGTTTTTT; cdr3_aa: CASSIGAAVNHEKLFF
j_call: TRBJ1-2; clone_size: few; d_call: -; v_call: TRBV5-1; cdr3_nt: TGCGCCAGCAGTTTCGGCTCTCAGGGCTATGGCTACACCTTC; cdr3_aa: CASSFGSQGYGYTF
j_call: TRBJ2-5; clone_size: -; d_call: TRBD2; v_call: TRBV2; cdr3_nt: TGTGCCAGCAGGGTAGCGGGGTCCTCGGAGACCCAGTACTTC; cdr3_aa: CASRVAGSSETQYF
j_call: TRBJ2-7; clone_size: -; d_call: -; v_call: TRBV9; cdr3_nt: TGTGCCAGCAGCCCCAGAGGGCCGGGGGAAAGCTCCTACGAGCAGTACTTC; cdr3_aa: CASSPRGPGESSYEQYF
j_call: TRBJ2-1; clone_size: -; d_call: TRBD2; v_call: TRBV6-6; cdr3_nt: TGTGCGTCAGGCGGGCTAGCGGGCTCCTACAATGAGCAGTTCTTC; cdr3_aa: CASGGLAGSYNEQFF
j_call: TRBJ2-1; clone_size: -; d_call: -; v_call: TRBV7-2; cdr3_nt: TGTGCCAGCAGCTTACTAGCCCCCGTGGAGAATGAGCAGTTCTTC; cdr3_aa: CASSLLAPVENEQFF
j_call: TRBJ1-3; clone_size: -; d_call: -; v_call: TRBV6-1; cdr3_nt: TGTGCCAGCAGTGAACGGCCGGAGCAGATCTCTGGAAACACCATATATTTT; cdr3_aa: CASSERPEQISGNTIYF
j_call: TRBJ2-1; clone_size: -; d_call: -; v_call: TRBV20-1; cdr3_nt: TGCAGTGCTACAGGTAACAATGAGCAGTTCTTC; cdr3_aa: CSATGNNEQFF
j_call: TRBJ2-7; clone_size: -; d_call: TRBD1; v_call: TRBV29-1; cdr3_nt: TGCAGCGTTGGGAACCTTCCAGGACAGGGTCTTAACGAGCAGTACTTC; cdr3_aa: CSVGNLPGQGLNEQYF
j_call: TRBJ2-7; clone_size: -; d_call: -; v_call: TRBV14; cdr3_nt: TGTGCCAGCAGCCAAGGGACAGCCGGTTACGAGCAGTACTTC; cdr3_aa: CASSQGTAGYEQYF
j_call: TRBJ1-2; clone_size: -; d_call: -; v_call: TRBV6-5; cdr3_nt: TGTGCCAGCCAGGGGCCACCTAACTATGGCTACACCTTC; cdr3_aa: CASQGPPNYGYTF
j_call: TRBJ1-2; clone_size: few; d_call: TRBD1; v_call: TRBV2; cdr3_nt: TGTGCCAGCAGGACAGGGGCGGATGGCTACACCTTC; cdr3_aa: CASRTGADGYTF
j_call: TRBJ2-2; clone_size: -; d_call: -; v_call: TRBV5-1; cdr3_nt: TGCGCCAGCCGGGAAGCCCCGACCGGGGAGCTGTTTTTT; cdr3_aa: CASREAPTGELFF
j_call: TRBJ2-5; clone_size: -; d_call: -; v_call: TRBV11-2; cdr3_nt: TGTGCCAGCAGCTTAGGTGCCGGTGGAGAGACCCAGTACTTC; cdr3_aa: CASSLGAGGETQYF
j_call: TRBJ2-7; clone_size: once; d_call: -; v_call: TRBV29-1; cdr3_nt: TGCAGCGCCCTCCCGACAGGCGGGGGTTACGAGCAGTACTTC; cdr3_aa: CSALPTGGGYEQYF
j_call: TRBJ1-2; clone_size: -; d_call: -; v_call: TRBV18; cdr3_nt: TGTGCCAGCTCAACAGGGCAGGATGGCTACACCTTC; cdr3_aa: CASSTGQDGYTF
j_call: TRBJ1-3; clone_size: -; d_call: -; v_call: TRBV9; cdr3_nt: TGTGCCAGCAGCGTAGACGGCTCTGGAAACACCATATATTTT; cdr3_aa: CASSVDGSGNTIYF
j_call: TRBJ2-3; clone_size: -; d_call: -; v_call: TRBV5-5; cdr3_nt: TGTGCCAGCAGCCTGCGGGATACGCAGTATTTT; cdr3_aa: CASSLRDTQYF
j_call: TRBJ2-5; clone_size: -; d_call: -; v_call: TRBV27; cdr3_nt: TGTGCCAGCAGTTTAAATCCGGGAGAGACCCAGTACTTC; cdr3_aa: CASSLNPGETQYF
j_call: TRBJ2-1; clone_size: -; d_call: TRBD1; v_call: TRBV5-6; cdr3_nt: TGTGCCAGCAGCTTTGGGACAGGGGGATCCTACAATGAGCAGTTCTTC; cdr3_aa: CASSFGTGGSYNEQFF
j_call: TRBJ1-5; clone_size: -; d_call: TRBD1; v_call: TRBV5-6; cdr3_nt: TGTGCCAGCAGCGAGGGACAGTACACTCAGCCCCAGCATTTT; cdr3_aa: CASSEGQYTQPQHF
j_call: TRBJ1-2; clone_size: -; d_call: TRBD1; v_call: TRBV6-5; cdr3_nt: TGTGCCAGCAGTCAGGACAGGGCTAACTATGGCTACACCTTC; cdr3_aa: CASSQDRANYGYTF
j_call: TRBJ1-1; clone_size: -; d_call: -; v_call: TRBV19; cdr3_nt: TGTGCCAGTAGCCCAGGCAGGGTAGAGGACACTGAAGCTTTCTTT; cdr3_aa: CASSPGRVEDTEAFF
j_call: TRBJ2-5; clone_size: -; d_call: -; v_call: TRBV4-1; cdr3_nt: TGCGCCAGCAGCCAAGAACTCCAGGGCCAAGAGACCCAGTACTTC; cdr3_aa: CASSQELQGQETQYF
j_call: TRBJ2-5; clone_size: -; d_call: TRBD1; v_call: TRBV7-3; cdr3_nt: TGTGCCAGCAGCTACACAGGGGGGGAGACCCAGTACTTC; cdr3_aa: CASSYTGGETQYF
j_call: TRBJ1-4; clone_size: -; d_call: -; v_call: TRBV6-6; cdr3_nt: TGTGCCAGCAGTTACGCTTCGGGGGTACTTAATGAAAAACTGTTTTTT; cdr3_aa: CASSYASGVLNEKLFF